These 13 T cell receptor beta chains share one sample of origin, sequenced in a study of T cell changes during pregnancy in multiple sclerosis. TCRdb's copy holds only in-frame clones and misses some; the assay was immunoSEQ multiplex PCR. The sample includes 70,000 to 75,000 clones, around nine tenths of them seen just once. This sample comprised peripheral blood, obtained in the second trimester of pregnancy. Receptors originate from a female donor in good health, enrolled as a control in a pregnancy study.

The chain recombines TRBV5-1 with TRBJ2-2, with 7 positions matching TRBD1. V gave up 5 bases and J gave up 3 bases; unmatched junction bases: 7. The germline CDR1 and CDR2 sequences are SGHRS and YFSETQ. The CDR3 totals 15 residues. For the CDR3, the DNA is TGCGCCAGCAGAAAACAGGGGTCCGACACCGGGGAGCTGTTTTTT. This encodes CASRKQGSDTGELFF.

With regard to this clone: One end of the junction does not line up with germline, which may come from a read error. The V gene is TRBV9, the J gene TRBJ1-1; D may be TRBD1 (5 bases). The length of the CDR3 is 13 residues. Germline loops: CDR1 SGDLS, CDR2 YYNGEE. In DNA form, the CDR3 reads TGTGCCAGCAGCGTAGGCCCCGGGACTGCAGCTTTCTTT. Its translation is CASSVGPGTAAFF.

V gene TRBV7-8 combines with J gene TRBJ1-2; the D gene is possibly TRBD1 (5 bases). V was shortened by 5 bases and J by 2 bases, with 9 bases between the two germline ends. The CDR3 sequence is 13 residues long. Per germline, CDR1 SGHVS and CDR2 FQNEAQ. DNA of the CDR3: TGTGCCAGCAGCCCTGACAGAAACTATGGCTACACCTTC. It is translated as CASSPDRNYGYTF.

The V and J genes are TRBV4-3 and TRBJ1-3, with a possible D match to TRBD1 (6 bases). The CDR3 has 17 amino acids. Germline assignment: CDR1 LGHNA and CDR2 YSLEER. With 2 bases removed from V and 0 bases from J, the gap between germline ends came to 14 bases. Written as DNA, the CDR3 is TGCGCCAGCAGCCAAACCCCAGGGGCCAGCTCTGGAAACACCATATATTTT. This gives the protein CASSQTPGASSGNTIYF.

This clone has a single count. This rearrangement joins TRBV28 to TRBJ1-4, with TRBD1 identical over 9 bases. The CDR3 loop spans 15 amino acids. The V gene's germline CDR1 is MDHEN and CDR2 SYDVKM. The V gene end was trimmed by 5 bases and the J gene end by 8 bases; junction bases not matched to a gene: 9. Here the CDR3 reads CASSTVRDRVEKLFF. The CDR3 coding sequence is TGTGCCAGCAGTACCGTGAGGGACAGGGTCGAAAAACTGTTTTTT.

This chain joins TRBV7-3 and TRBJ1-2, with D possibly matching TRBD1 (6 bases). The germline V gene has CDR1 SGHTA and CDR2 FQGTGA. Between the trimmed V and J ends, which lost 2 bases and 4 bases, there was a span of 14 bases. The CDR3 extends over 15 amino acids. The CDR3 spells CASSLRPGGGYGYTF. The CDR3 nucleotides are TGTGCCAGCAGCTTACGTCCGGGGGGCGGCTATGGCTACACCTTC.

This clone came up once. This chain joins TRBV7-2 and TRBJ2-7; no clear D gene. Trimming pared 1 base from V and 3 bases from J, leaving 7 bases between. The CDR3 extends over 13 amino acids. Germline lookup yields CDR1 SGHTA and CDR2 FQGNSA. The CDR3 bases are TGTGCCAGCAGCTTAGAGCGACTCTACGAGCAGTACTTC. Translation gives CASSLERLYEQYF.

The chain links TRBV7-3 to TRBJ2-4; TRBD2 matches 11 bases. CDR3 length: 15 amino acids. The junction had 3 bases not matched to a gene; V was cut back by 3 bases and J by 5 bases. Germline V CDR1 and CDR2: SGHTA, FQGTGA. DNA of the CDR3: TGTGCCAGCAGCTTTGGTAGCGGGGGGGAAAACATTCAGTACTTC. This sequence encodes CASSFGSGGENIQYF.

The V gene is TRBV5-1, the J gene TRBJ2-6; 12 bases line up with TRBD2. Germline values: CDR1 SGHRS, CDR2 YFSETQ. The CDR3 totals 17 residues. The trim removed 4 bases at V and 0 bases at J, leaving 2 bases unmatched. The CDR3 spells CASSPLAGGSGANVLTF. DNA for the CDR3: TGCGCCAGCAGCCCACTAGCGGGGGGCTCTGGGGCCAACGTCCTGACTTTC.

Written as DNA, the CDR3 is TGTGCCAGTAGTATTAAACAGGCCACAGATACGCAGTATTTT. Residues: CASSIKQATDTQYF. The chain uses TRBV19 and TRBJ2-3, with a weak D call TRBD1 (5 bases). V was cut by 3 bases and J by 2 bases, with 9 bases left in between. The CDR3 runs 14 residues. Germline V CDR1 and CDR2: LNHDA, SQIVND (reference sequence).

This chain links TRBV7-3 with TRBJ1-1; D possibly corresponds to TRBD1 (6 bases). The CDR3 has 14 residues. The germline V gene has CDR1 SGHTA and CDR2 FQGTGA. Trimming shortened V by 4 bases and J by 1 base, and 10 bases separated the two germline ends. The CDR3 DNA is TGTGCCAGCAGCTCAGGGACAAAGAACACTGAAGCTTTCTTT. It translates to CASSSGTKNTEAFF.

This clone was counted once. The chain carries TRBV7-3 and TRBJ2-2, with D possibly matching TRBD1 (6 bases). The germline V and J ends were trimmed by 1 base and 7 bases, with 16 bases remaining between them. In germline, CDR1 is SGHTA, CDR2 FQGTGA. This CDR3 comprises 16 residues. The CDR3 DNA follows: TGTGCCAGCAGCTTAATCGGTGGGGGCGGCGGCGGGGAGCTGTTTTTT. Amino acids: CASSLIGGGGGGELFF. Drawing the rest from reference TRBV7-3 and TRBJ2-2, the complete variable domain is GAGVSQTPSNKVTEKGKYVELRCDPISGHTALYWYRQSLGQGPEFLIYFQGTGAADDSGLPNDRFFAVRPEGSVSTLKIQRTERGDSAVYLCASSLIGGGGGGELFFGEGSRLTVL.

This chain links TRBV27 with TRBJ2-5; TRBD2 aligns across 8 bases. CDR3 length: 15 amino acids. Germline V gives CDR1 MNHEY, CDR2 SMNVEV (reference sequence). With V trimmed by 4 bases and J by 4 bases, 8 bases remained unmatched. CDR3 sequence reads: CASSSPTRGAETQYF. For the CDR3, the DNA is TGTGCCAGCAGTTCCCCCACGCGGGGGGCAGAGACCCAGTACTTC.